The subject of this entry is one T cell receptor (beta chain). Its antigen is still unknown. Using immunoSEQ multiplex PCR, the repertoire was profiled, and TCRdb retains in-frame clones only, with some absent. Here the sample spans roughly 140,000 clones, just under 95% being singletons. Germline CDR1 and CDR2: SEHNR and FQNEAQ (reference sequence). V lost 5 bases and J lost 8, with 10 bases in between. This CDR3 spans 12 amino acids. This record belongs to a study of T cell responses to AZD1222 COVID-19 vaccine. Study outcomes and limitations: It was only a handful of AZD1222 recipients who were seropositive at baseline.

V is TRBV7-9 and J is TRBJ2-1, with D uncertain. This receptor was taken from an adult who had recovered from COVID-19. This specimen consisted of peripheral blood, obtained after recovery from COVID-19. CDR3 in amino acids: CASSVSRHEQFF. The CDR3 DNA follows: TGTGCCAGCAGCGTGAGCCGTCATGAGCAGTTCTTC. The full variable domain, completed using reference TRBV7-9 and TRBJ2-1, is DTGVSQNPRHKITKRGQNVTFRCDPISEHNRLYWYRQTLGQGPEFLTYFQNEAQLEKSRLLSDRFSAERPKGSFSTLEIQRTEQGDSAMYLCASSVSRHEQFFGPGTRLTVL.